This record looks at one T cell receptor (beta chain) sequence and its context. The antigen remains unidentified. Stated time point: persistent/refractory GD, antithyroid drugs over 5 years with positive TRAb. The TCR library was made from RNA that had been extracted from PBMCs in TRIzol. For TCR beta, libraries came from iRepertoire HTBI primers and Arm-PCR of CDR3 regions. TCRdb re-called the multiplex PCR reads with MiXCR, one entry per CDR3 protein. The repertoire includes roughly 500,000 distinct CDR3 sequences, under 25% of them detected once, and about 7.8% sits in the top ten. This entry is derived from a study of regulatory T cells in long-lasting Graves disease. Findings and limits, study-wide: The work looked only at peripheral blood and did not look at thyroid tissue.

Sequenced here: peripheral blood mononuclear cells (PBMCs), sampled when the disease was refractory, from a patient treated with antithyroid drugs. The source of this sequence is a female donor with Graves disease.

DNA for the CDR3: TGTGCCATCAGCGAGGGCCAGGGGGTGGGCAAAAACATTCAGTACTTC. Encoded protein: CAISEGQGVGKNIQYF. The chain links TRBV10-3 to TRBJ2-4; TRBD1 agrees at 7 bases. The V gene's germline CDR1 is ENHRY and CDR2 SYGVKD. The CDR3 has 16 amino acids. V was pared by 6 bases and J by 3 bases, with 11 bases of the junction left unmatched.